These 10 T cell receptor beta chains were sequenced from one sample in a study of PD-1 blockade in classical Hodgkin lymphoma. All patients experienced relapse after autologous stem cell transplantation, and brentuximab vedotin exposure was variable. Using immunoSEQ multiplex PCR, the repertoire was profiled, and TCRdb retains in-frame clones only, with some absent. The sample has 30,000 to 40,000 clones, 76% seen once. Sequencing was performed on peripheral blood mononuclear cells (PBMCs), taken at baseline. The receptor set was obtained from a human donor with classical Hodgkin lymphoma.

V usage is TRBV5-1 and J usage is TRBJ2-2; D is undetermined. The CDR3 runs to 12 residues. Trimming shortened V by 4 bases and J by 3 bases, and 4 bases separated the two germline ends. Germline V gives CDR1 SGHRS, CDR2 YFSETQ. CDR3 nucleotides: TGCGCCAGCAGCGAATACACCGGGGAGCTGTTTTTT. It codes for CASSEYTGELFF. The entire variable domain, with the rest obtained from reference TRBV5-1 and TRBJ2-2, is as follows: KAGVTQTPRYLIKTRGQQVTLSCSPISGHRSVSWYQQTPGQGLQFLFEYFSETQRNKGNFPGRFSGRQFSNSRSEMNVSTLELGDSALYLCASSEYTGELFFGEGSRLTVL.

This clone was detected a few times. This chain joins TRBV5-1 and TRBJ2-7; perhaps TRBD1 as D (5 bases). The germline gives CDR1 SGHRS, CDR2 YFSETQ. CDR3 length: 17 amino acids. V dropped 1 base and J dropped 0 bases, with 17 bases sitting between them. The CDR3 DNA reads TGCGCCAGCAGCTTGAGGGGTACAGGATACAGCTCCTACGAGCAGTACTTC. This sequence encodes CASSLRGTGYSSYEQYF.

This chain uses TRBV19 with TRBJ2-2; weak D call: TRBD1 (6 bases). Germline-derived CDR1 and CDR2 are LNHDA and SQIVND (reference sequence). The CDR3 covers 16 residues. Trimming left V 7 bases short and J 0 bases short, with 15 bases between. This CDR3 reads CASMARDNSNTGELFF. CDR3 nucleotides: TGTGCCAGTATGGCTCGGGACAACTCGAACACCGGGGAGCTGTTTTTT.

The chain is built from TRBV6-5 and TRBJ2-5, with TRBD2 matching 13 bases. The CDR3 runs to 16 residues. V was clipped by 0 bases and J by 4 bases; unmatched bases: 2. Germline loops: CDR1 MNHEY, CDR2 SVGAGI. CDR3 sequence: CASSYSLAGGRETQYF. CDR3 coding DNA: TGTGCCAGCAGTTACTCACTAGCGGGAGGGCGAGAGACCCAGTACTTC.

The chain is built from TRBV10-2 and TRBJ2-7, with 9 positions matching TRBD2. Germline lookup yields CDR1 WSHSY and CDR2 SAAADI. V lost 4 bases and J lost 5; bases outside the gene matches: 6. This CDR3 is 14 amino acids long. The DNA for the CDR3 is TGCGCCAGCAGTGGGCTAGCGGGAAAAAACGAGCAGTACTTC. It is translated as CASSGLAGKNEQYF.

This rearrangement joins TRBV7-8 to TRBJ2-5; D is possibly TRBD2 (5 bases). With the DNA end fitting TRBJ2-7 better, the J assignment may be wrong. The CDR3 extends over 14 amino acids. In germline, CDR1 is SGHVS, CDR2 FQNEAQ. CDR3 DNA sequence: TGTGCCAGCAGCTTAGTGGCTAGCAACCACGAGCAGTACTTC. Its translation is CASSLVASNHEQYF.

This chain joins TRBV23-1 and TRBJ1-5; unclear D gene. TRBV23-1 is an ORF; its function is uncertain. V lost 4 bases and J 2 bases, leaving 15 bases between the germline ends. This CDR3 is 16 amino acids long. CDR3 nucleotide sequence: TGCGCCAGCAGTCCCAATAAAGGGTCTGGCAATCAGCCCCAGCATTTT. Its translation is CASSPNKGSGNQPQHF.

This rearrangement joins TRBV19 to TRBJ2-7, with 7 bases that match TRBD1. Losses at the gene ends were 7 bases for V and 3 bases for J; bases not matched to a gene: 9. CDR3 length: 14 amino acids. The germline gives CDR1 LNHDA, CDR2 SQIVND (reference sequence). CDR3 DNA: TGTGCCAGTATTGCTCGGGACAGAGACTACGAGCAGTACTTC. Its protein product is CASIARDRDYEQYF.

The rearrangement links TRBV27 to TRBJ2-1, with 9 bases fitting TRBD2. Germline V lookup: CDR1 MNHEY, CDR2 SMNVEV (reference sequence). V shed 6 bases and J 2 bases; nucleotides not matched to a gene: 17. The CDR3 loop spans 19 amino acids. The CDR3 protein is CASRPLSGSPSYPYNEQFF. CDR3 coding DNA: TGTGCCAGCAGACCCCTTAGCGGGAGCCCTTCCTATCCCTACAATGAGCAGTTCTTC.

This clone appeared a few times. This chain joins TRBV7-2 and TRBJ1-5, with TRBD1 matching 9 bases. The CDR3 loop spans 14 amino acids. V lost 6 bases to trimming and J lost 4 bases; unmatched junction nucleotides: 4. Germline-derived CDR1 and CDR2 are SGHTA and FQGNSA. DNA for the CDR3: TGTGCCAGCAGAGGGACAGGGTTTAATCAGCCCCAGCATTTT. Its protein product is CASRGTGFNQPQHF.